The clone carrying this TCR beta chain was recorded a few times. This entry belongs to a study of regulatory T cells in long-lasting Graves disease. Construction of TCR beta libraries relied on iRepertoire HTBI primers and on Arm-PCR targeting CDR3 regions. TCRdb reanalysed the multiplex PCR reads using MiXCR and keeps one entry per CDR3 protein. The repertoire holds roughly 560,000 distinct CDR3 sequences, with approximately 16% as singletons. This CDR3 contains 13 residues. V shed 6 bases and J shed 6 bases, with 14 bases lying between them. Germline V gives CDR1 MNHEY, CDR2 SVGEGT. Indicated time point: newly diagnosed GD, antithyroid drugs for less than 3 months. Scientists built the TCR library using RNA that was extracted from PBMCs. An endocrinology department in Xi'an, China, recruited the patients. The sample also formed part of further work on T cells in Graves' hyperthyroidism and ophthalmopathy. From that paper: With the HTBI primer set, the TCR CDR3 went through a first round of RT-PCR.

The source was peripheral blood mononuclear cells (PBMCs), collected at new diagnosis, from a patient treated with antithyroid drugs. The TCR originated in a woman aged 35 to 60 with Graves disease. J is TRBJ1-2 and V is TRBV6-2 or TRBV6-3; TRBD1 is a possible D gene (5 bases). This chain's CDR3 is CASRIPGRHGYTF. DNA for the CDR3: TGTGCCAGCAGGATTCCGGGACGCCATGGCTACACCTTC.